The 18 T cell receptor beta chains presented below share a single source sample, sequenced in a study of cytomegalovirus exposure and HLA in healthy donors. The PCR made use of 60 Vbeta and 13 Jbeta primers. Libraries were prepared by immunoSEQ multiplex PCR; TCRdb keeps only in-frame clonotypes and omits some of them. The repertoire holds over 150,000 clones, with about 81% as singletons. Specimen: PBMCs. These receptor sequences come from a woman in her forties or fifties in good health and CMV-seropositive.

The chain uses TRBV6-1 and TRBJ2-5; no firm D call. V was clipped by 4 bases and J by 7 bases, with 10 bases between them. Germline CDR1 MNHNS, CDR2 SASEGT. CDR3 length: 12 residues. CDR3 nucleotides: TGTGCCAGCAGTGGTACATCACGGACCCAGTACTTC. It specifies CASSGTSRTQYF.

The V and J genes are TRBV5-8 and TRBJ2-1; 10 nucleotides agree with TRBD2. Unmatched junction bases numbered 12, after V lost 4 bases and J lost 8 bases. CDR3 length equals 16 residues. The V gene's germline CDR1 is SGHTS and CDR2 YDEGEE. In nucleotides, the CDR3 is TGTGCCAGCAGCATAGGGAGCGGGGGGGCCCTGTATGAGCAGTTCTTC. Translation gives CASSIGSGGALYEQFF.

The rearrangement links TRBV19 to TRBJ1-1, with TRBD1 as a possible D gene (5 bases). Per the germline V gene, CDR1 is LNHDA and CDR2 is SQIVND (reference sequence). The length of the CDR3 is 14 residues. Trimming took 8 bases from V and 0 from J, leaving 13 bases between them. CDR3: CASAIREMNTEAFF. DNA of the CDR3: TGTGCCAGTGCTATCAGGGAAATGAACACTGAAGCTTTCTTT.

The count of this clone is one. V usage is TRBV7-9 and J usage is TRBJ2-2; 10 nucleotides agree with TRBD2. Unmatched junction bases numbered 13, after V lost 11 bases and J lost 4 bases. Germline CDR1 and CDR2: SEHNR and FQNEAQ (reference sequence). The length of the CDR3 is 16 residues. This chain's CDR3 is CAGRERGGPSTGELFF. The CDR3, as DNA: TGTGCCGGACGAGAGCGGGGGGGCCCGAGCACCGGGGAGCTGTTTTTT.

The gene calls are TRBV5-6 and TRBJ2-4; TRBD1 aligns across 9 bases. Germline CDR1 reads SGHDT; CDR2 reads YYEEEE. Trimming removed 4 bases from V and 8 bases from J; junction bases left unmatched: 19. CDR3 length equals 18 residues. CDR3 DNA: TGTGCCAGCAGCCGAATACCGGGACAGGGCCTCATTGGGGACATTCAGTACTTC. Protein product: CASSRIPGQGLIGDIQYF.

The rearrangement joins TRBV7-2 to TRBJ1-3; no firm D call. The CDR3 consists of 14 residues. Between the trimmed V and J ends, which lost 4 bases and 4 bases, there was a span of 11 bases. Germline CDR1 and CDR2: SGHTA and FQGNSA. The CDR3 region has the DNA TGTGCCAGCAGCTCGGGTCCAACCGGAAACACCATATATTTT. This sequence encodes CASSSGPTGNTIYF.

The chain is built from TRBV18 and TRBJ2-7; the match to TRBD1 covers 9 bases. The ends lost 6 bases at V and 7 bases at J; junction bases unmatched: 10. This CDR3 is 14 amino acids long. Germline V CDR1 and CDR2: KGHSH, LQKENI. CDR3 protein: CASSHGQGLGEQYF. In DNA form, the CDR3 reads TGTGCCAGCTCCCACGGACAGGGGCTCGGAGAGCAGTACTTC.

The V gene is TRBV5-4, the J gene TRBJ2-5; TRBD2 aligns across 9 bases. V dropped 5 bases and J dropped 5; count of bases not matched to a gene: 10. This CDR3 is 15 amino acids long. Germline values: CDR1 SGHNT, CDR2 YYREEE (reference sequence). This CDR3 is CASRPRAGGKETQYF. In DNA form, the CDR3 reads TGTGCCAGCAGACCCCGTGCGGGGGGGAAGGAGACCCAGTACTTC.

This clone appeared once. This chain links TRBV2 with TRBJ2-3, with D tentatively TRBD2 (5 bases). Germline-derived CDR1 and CDR2 are SNHLY and FYNNEI. V gave up 5 bases and J gave up 1 base, with 16 bases separating them. The CDR3 totals 16 residues. The CDR3 bases are TGTGCCAGCAGTCCCGACGCCTTGGGAGGCACAGATACGCAGTATTTT. Translating gives CASSPDALGGTDTQYF. The whole variable domain, remainder taken from reference TRBV2 and TRBJ2-3, is EPEVTQTPSHQVTQMGQEVILRCVPISNHLYFYWYRQILGQKVEFLVSFYNNEISEKSEIFDDQFSVERPDGSNFTLKIRSTKLEDSAMYFCASSPDALGGTDTQYFGPGTRLTVL.

This clone was counted a few times. The V gene is TRBV5-1, the J gene TRBJ2-5; the match to TRBD2 covers 8 bases. CDR3 size: 14 residues. Germline CDR1 SGHRS, CDR2 YFSETQ. V was clipped by 0 bases and J by 2 bases; unmatched bases: 0. As DNA, the CDR3 is TGCGCCAGCAGCTTGGGCGGGGGGCAAGAGACCCAGTACTTC. It encodes CASSLGGGQETQYF.

This clone occurred once. The CDR3 coding sequence is TGTGCCAGCAGCGCACTCAGGGATGGCTACACCTTC. Its protein product is CASSALRDGYTF. This chain joins TRBV11-2 and TRBJ1-2; possible D gene TRBD1, 5 bases. Looked up from germline, CDR1 is SGHAT and CDR2 is FQNNGV. The CDR3 is 12 amino acids. The germline V and J ends were trimmed by 5 bases and 6 bases, with 10 bases remaining between them.

This chain connects TRBV7-8 to TRBJ2-5; 10 bases match TRBD1. V shed 5 bases, J shed 4 bases, and the junction held 7 bases outside the gene matches. Germline values: CDR1 SGHVS, CDR2 FQNEAQ. This CDR3 comprises 15 residues. The CDR3 nucleotides read TGTGCCAGCAGCCCGGGACAGGGGTACGGAGAGACCCAGTACTTC. It codes for CASSPGQGYGETQYF.

The chain uses TRBV25-1 and TRBJ1-4; a weak D match, TRBD1 (5 bases). Germline V CDR1 and CDR2: MGHDK, SYGVNS. V was pared by 1 base and J by 0 bases, with 9 bases between. This CDR3 has 16 residues. CDR3 region: CASSEFRGSTNEKLFF. CDR3 nucleotide sequence: TGTGCCAGCAGTGAATTCCGGGGGTCAACTAATGAAAAACTGTTTTTT. Filled out from reference TRBV25-1 and TRBJ1-4, the complete variable domain reads EADIYQTPRYLVIGTGKKITLECSQTMGHDKMYWYQQDPGMELHLIHYSYGVNSTEKGDLSSESTVSRIRTEHFPLTLESARPSHTSQYLCASSEFRGSTNEKLFFGSGTQLSVL.

The gene calls are TRBV5-1 and TRBJ2-1, with 8 bases aligning to TRBD1. J lost 2 bases, V lost 3 bases, and 7 bases had no gene match. The germline CDR1 and CDR2 sequences are SGHRS and YFSETQ. This CDR3 is 16 amino acids long. The CDR3 sequence is CASSSSGTGTYNEQFF. The CDR3 nucleotides are TGCGCCAGCAGCTCCTCCGGGACAGGAACCTACAATGAGCAGTTCTTC.

This clone was picked up one time. V is TRBV11-2 and J is TRBJ2-1; 13 bases match TRBD2. The J segment lost 6 bases and the V segment lost 5 bases, leaving 4 bases of the junction unmatched. Germline loops: CDR1 SGHAT, CDR2 FQNNGV. The CDR3 totals 15 residues. The CDR3 DNA reads as TGTGCCAGCAGCCCAAGACTAGCGGGGGGCAATGAGCAGTTCTTC. Residues: CASSPRLAGGNEQFF.

This sequence joins TRBV7-9 and TRBJ2-5; 7 nucleotides match TRBD1. J was trimmed by 5 bases and V by 5 bases; bases with no gene match: 11. Germline V gene data show CDR1 as SEHNR and CDR2 as FQNEAQ (reference sequence). The CDR3 totals 15 residues. This chain's CDR3 is CASSHTEGGVETQYF. CDR3 nucleotide sequence: TGTGCCAGCAGCCATACGGAAGGGGGCGTCGAGACCCAGTACTTC. Full variable domain (outside the CDR3, taken from reference TRBV7-9 and TRBJ2-5): DTGVSQNPRHKITKRGQNVTFRCDPISEHNRLYWYRQTLGQGPEFLTYFQNEAQLEKSRLLSDRFSAERPKGSFSTLEIQRTEQGDSAMYLCASSHTEGGVETQYFGPGTRLLVL.

V is TRBV7-2 and J is TRBJ2-7; D might be TRBD2 (6 bases). The V end lost 1 base, the J end lost 1 base, and 11 bases lay between the germline ends. Per germline, CDR1 SGHTA and CDR2 FQGNSA. This CDR3 is 15 amino acids long. CDR3 DNA sequence: TGTGCCAGCAGCTTAGGGCTAGCGACTTCCTACGAGCAGTACTTC. Translated: CASSLGLATSYEQYF.

This clone was seen a single time. The chain recombines TRBV6-1 with TRBJ1-1; D call uncertain. The CDR3 length is 15 residues. Trimming cost V 1 base and J 4 bases, with 13 bases left between them. Germline V gene lookup returns CDR1 MNHNS and CDR2 SASEGT. CDR3 region: CASSEVGWGGTEAFF. Written as DNA, the CDR3 is TGTGCCAGCAGTGAAGTGGGGTGGGGAGGCACTGAAGCTTTCTTT.